The sequence of this TCR beta chain was determined in a study of Graves' ophthalmopathy and Graves' hyperthyroidism (dated by TCRdb to 2017 to 2018). A note on the overall study: Peripheral blood samples were taken at the time of initial diagnosis, before any treatment was given. The study used TCR beta repertoire signatures to distinguish Graves' ophthalmopathy from Graves' hyperthyroidism and to predict progression to ophthalmopathy. In total, 135 blood samples were TCR-sequenced: fewer than 50 ophthalmopathy, approximately 75 hyperthyroidism and approximately 17 hyperthyroidism-to-ophthalmopathy patients. To explore V-J signatures that separate ophthalmopathy from hyperthyroidism, a discovery set of around 97 patients was enrolled, consisting of 40 to 45 with ophthalmopathy and some 56 with stable hyperthyroidism. An independent validation cohort comprised some 18 hyperthyroidism patients and some 16 patients who later progressed from hyperthyroidism to ophthalmopathy. In five or six hyperthyroidism patients, the T-cell repertoire of thyroid tissue was compared with the T-cell repertoire of blood. Following sample collection, hyperthyroidism patients were given methimazole at a starting dose of 30 mg daily, and ophthalmopathy patients were given high-dose intravenous methylprednisolone. The 75 to 100 discovery patients were divided at random into training and test sets in a 7:3 ratio. Summary of the overall study and its limitations: In validation, the model predicted ophthalmopathy progression with 55% to 71% sensitivity and 72.22% specificity; fewer than 15 predicted patients were CT-confirmed with GO in a median of roughly 6.8 months. Among expanded thyroid clonotypes with frequency above 0.001, most also showed up in blood, which suggests that blood repertoires may reflect the thyroid immune response. No statistical method was used to set the sample size in advance, and the investigators knew which group each participant was assigned to. Ophthalmopathy was separated from stable hyperthyroidism by the 13-signature model with roughly 87% sensitivity and about 83% specificity in cross-validation and with 80%/75% in the test set.

A patient counted as having stable hyperthyroidism if there was no progression to ophthalmopathy within 18 months of follow-up. Hyperthyroidism patients were newly diagnosed, with disease duration under 2 months, and aged 18 to 65 years. Patients were excluded if they had other autoimmune diseases, uncontrolled infections, pregnancy or lactation. Clinical symptoms, serum thyroxine, TRAb, thyroid ultrasound and orbital computed tomography formed the basis of the diagnosis. PBMCs were isolated from approximately 10 ml of fresh peripheral blood by Ficoll-Paque density gradient centrifugation. Total RNA was extracted with Trizol reagent and quality-checked on an Agilent 2100 Bioanalyzer. TCR beta CDR3 regions were amplified from RNA transcripts for repertoire sequencing. HTBI primers and the Qiagen OneStep RT-PCR kit were used in a first-round RT-PCR, which was followed by a second-round multiplex PCR, size selection and purification. Libraries were sequenced on an Illumina HiSeq2000 using paired-end 100 bp reads. Processing in the source paper ran as follows. SOAPnuke was used to process the reads, throwing out any read that had adapters, had uncalled bases, had a mean Phred below 15, or lacked an exact constant-primer or identifier match. COPE v1.2.5 was used to merge high-quality paired reads. Clonotypes were defined as unique nucleotide sequences and were aligned to IMGT TRB V, D and J references using MiTCR v1.1. The analysis was limited to V-J combinations with a frequency above 0.0001, which together covered approximately 99% of the repertoires. For each V-J combination, a TCR clonal expansion and chaos score was defined as the ratio of F50 clonal expansion to chaos observed in the TCRdist matrix. Welch's t-statistics and random forest were used to reduce the features to roughly 14 V-J combinations, which were then used as input to a naive Bayes classifier. The similarity between thyroid and blood repertoires was quantified using the Morisita-Horn index. The public reads were run again by TCRdb, first through fastp at Q25 and then through MiXCR, and only productive beta chains were kept. Rows are unified per CDR3 protein, each entry keeping the most common DNA and genes. TCRdb's processing, not the authors', yielded these V and J calls. Recorded for this sample are roughly 420,000 distinct CDR3 sequences; roughly 21% of them occurred a single time. The ten most abundant clones make up roughly 3% of the sample.

Of note for this clonotype: Its antigen is currently not known. No base-level quality is on record; no much larger clone is a single base apart.

The source material was peripheral blood. The TCR sequence derives from a young woman with stable Graves' hyperthyroidism. Donor details come from another sample of the same person, matched by shared clones.

The CDR3 reads as follows: CASSTWTGRGQPQHF. The DNA reads TGTGCCAGCAGCACCTGGACAGGGAGAGGTCAGCCCCAGCATTTT. The rearranged chain carries TRBV7-2 and TRBJ1-5; 8 of the junction bases match TRBD1. After removal of 5 bases from V and 6 bases from J, the junction retains 9 bases not matched to a gene. The CDR3 contains 15 residues, cysteine and phenylalanine counted. Only the CDR3 portion is preserved as DNA: 45 bases, with reading frame beginning at the first base. According to the germline V gene, CDR1 reads SGHTA and CDR2 reads FQGNSA.